A selection of T cell receptor beta chains follows, all from one sample in a study of blood T cell repertoires in COVID-19. The data were produced by immunoSEQ multiplex PCR, yet TCRdb's version contains in-frame clones alone and is incomplete. The sample carries over 50,000 clones, about nine tenths recorded once. The source material was peripheral blood. These receptors were taken from a woman in her sixties or seventies with active or convalescent COVID-19. Both conserved end residues are part of each CDR3. Each record gives: J gene, D gene, V gene, clone size, CDR3 protein, CDR3 DNA. A D gene is named only where the DNA matches it firmly. The size field is filled for only some rows; it gives once, few, many or a size class.

>TRBJ1-1|TRBD1|TRBV6-2/TRBV6-3|few
CASSYRMTGTTEAFF
TGTGCCAGCAGTTACCGAATGACAGGGACCACTGAAGCTTTCTTT
>TRBJ2-3|-|TRBV19|once
CASSILRDTQYF
TGTGCCAGTAGTATACTGAGGGATACGCAGTATTTT
>TRBJ1-5|-|TRBV19|-
CASRVGGTIGNQPQHF
TGTGCCAGTAGAGTCGGGGGTACTATCGGCAATCAGCCCCAGCATTTT
>TRBJ1-5|-|TRBV6-1|-
CASSDTGNQPQHF
TGTGCCAGCAGTGACACAGGGAATCAGCCCCAGCATTTT
>TRBJ2-4|TRBD2|TRBV11-2|-
CASSLTSLGNIQYF
TGTGCCAGCAGCCTGACTAGCCTCGGGAACATTCAGTACTTC
>TRBJ1-5|TRBD1|TRBV28|-
CASSLRQGPQHF
TGTGCCAGCAGTTTACGACAGGGGCCCCAGCATTTT
>TRBJ1-6|-|TRBV18|-
CASSPRGLGNSPLHF
TGTGCCAGCTCACCACGGGGACTTGGAAATTCACCCCTCCACTTT
>TRBJ1-5|-|TRBV19|once
CASSIDWGRVSQPQHF
TGTGCCAGTAGTATAGATTGGGGGCGGGTTTCTCAGCCCCAGCATTTT
>TRBJ2-7|-|TRBV6-5|-
CASSYEVSLFAAYF
TGTGCCAGCAGTTACGAGGTTAGCTTATTCGCGGCATACTTC
>TRBJ1-2|TRBD1|TRBV30|-
CAWSRGGGAKGYTF
TGTGCCTGGAGTCGAGGAGGGGGCGCCAAAGGCTACACCTTC
>TRBJ2-6|-|TRBV28|-
CASISPVSSGANVLTF
TGTGCCAGCATTTCCCCGGTTTCCTCTGGGGCCAACGTCCTGACTTTC
>TRBJ2-7|-|TRBV5-1|-
CASSDRDITYEQYF
TGCGCCAGCAGCGACCGGGACATTACCTACGAGCAGTACTTC
>TRBJ2-7|TRBD2|TRBV9|-
CASSAGLAGDYEQYF
TGTGCCAGCAGCGCGGGACTAGCGGGAGACTACGAGCAGTACTTC
>TRBJ1-3|-|TRBV24-1|once
CATSEPPGSSGNTIYF
TGTGCCACCAGTGAGCCCCCAGGGTCCTCTGGAAACACCATATATTTT
>TRBJ2-1|TRBD2|TRBV5-4|-
CASSLEASSGSHEQFF
TGTGCCAGCAGCTTGGAGGCCTCTAGCGGGAGTCATGAGCAGTTCTTC
>TRBJ2-5|-|TRBV9|-
CASSVVGRDETQYF
TGTGCCAGCAGCGTAGTGGGCAGGGATGAGACCCAGTACTTC
>TRBJ2-2|-|TRBV18|-
CASSPPGVANTGELFF
TGTGCCAGCTCGCCCCCAGGGGTCGCGAACACCGGGGAGCTGTTTTTT
>TRBJ1-4|TRBD1|TRBV6-5|-
CASSYNTGGGEKLFF
TGTGCCAGCAGTTACAATACAGGGGGCGGTGAAAAACTGTTTTTT
>TRBJ1-2|TRBD1|TRBV5-5|-
CASSFTPLDRADGYTF
TGTGCCAGCAGCTTTACACCATTGGACAGGGCAGATGGCTACACCTTC
>TRBJ2-5|-|TRBV3-1/TRBV3-2|-
CASSRRTGGETQYF
TGTGCCAGCAGCCGTCGGACAGGAGGGGAGACCCAGTACTTC
>TRBJ1-2|-|TRBV5-4|-
CASSVVNSRYGYTF
TGTGCCAGCAGCGTCGTCAACAGTCGTTATGGCTACACCTTC
>TRBJ2-5|TRBD1|TRBV24-1|-
CATSPPTGEETQYF
TGTGCCACCAGTCCGCCAACAGGGGAAGAGACCCAGTACTTC
>TRBJ1-1|-|TRBV28|-
CASSSGAALLHLEAFF
TGTGCCAGCAGTTCTGGGGCCGCGCTTCTTCATCTTGAAGCTTTCTTT
>TRBJ2-3|TRBD1|TRBV29-1|-
CSLRRDRATDTQYF
TGCAGCCTTCGCCGGGACAGGGCCACAGATACGCAGTATTTT
>TRBJ2-1|TRBD1|TRBV28|-
CASSPGTGRVNEQFF
TGTGCCAGCAGTCCCGGGACAGGGAGGGTGAATGAGCAGTTCTTC
>TRBJ2-7|-|TRBV19|-
CASKIRVSSYEQYF
TGTGCCAGTAAAATTCGGGTTAGCTCCTACGAGCAGTACTTC
>TRBJ2-2|TRBD1|TRBV6-5|-
CASTKGARSTGELFF
TGTGCCAGCACTAAGGGGGCGCGGAGCACCGGGGAGCTGTTTTTT
>TRBJ2-3|TRBD2|TRBV10-2|once
CASRSGRASDTQYF
TGCGCCAGCAGGAGCGGGAGGGCCTCAGATACGCAGTATTTT
>TRBJ2-7|-|TRBV28|-
CASSLSNSYEQYF
TGTGCCAGCAGTTTATCTAATTCCTACGAGCAGTACTTC
>TRBJ2-2|TRBD1|TRBV18|-
CASSPVEPGGSFANTGELFF
TGTGCCAGCTCGCCCGTCGAACCAGGGGGCTCCTTCGCGAACACCGGGGAGCTGTTTTTT
>TRBJ1-1|-|TRBV7-2|-
CASSLGAGTFGAFF
TGTGCCAGCAGCTTGGGGGCAGGGACCTTCGGAGCTTTCTTT
>TRBJ2-1|-|TRBV4-1|-
CASSQVPLPVVNEQFF
TGCGCCAGCAGCCAAGTGCCGCTACCGGTAGTCAATGAGCAGTTCTTC
>TRBJ1-4|-|TRBV20-1|-
CSASAREGLDEKLFF
TGCAGTGCTAGTGCCAGGGAAGGTTTGGATGAAAAACTGTTTTTT
>TRBJ2-1|-|TRBV11-3|-
CASSLDPQYNEQFF
TGTGCCAGCAGCTTAGATCCTCAGTACAATGAGCAGTTCTTC
>TRBJ2-3|-|TRBV19|once
CASSIEGALRPIRDTQYF
TGTGCCAGTAGTATTGAAGGGGCGTTAAGGCCGATAAGAGATACGCAGTATTTT
>TRBJ1-3|TRBD1|TRBV28|-
CASRALGQGVNTIYF
TGTGCCAGCAGGGCCTTGGGACAGGGTGTGAACACCATATATTTT
>TRBJ1-4|-|TRBV10-2|once
CASMGGAQNEKLFF
TGCGCCAGCATGGGAGGGGCCCAAAATGAAAAACTGTTTTTT
>TRBJ2-1|TRBD2|TRBV19|-
CASSIPFGAGEYNEQFF
TGTGCCAGTAGTATACCTTTTGGAGCGGGAGAATACAATGAGCAGTTCTTC
>TRBJ2-3|-|TRBV27|-
CASSLGSGSTDTQYF
TGTGCCAGCAGTTTAGGGAGCGGGAGCACAGATACGCAGTATTTT
>TRBJ2-3|-|TRBV24-1|-
CATSDPVAQPSTDTQYF
TGTGCCACCAGTGATCCAGTAGCGCAGCCTAGCACAGATACGCAGTATTTT
>TRBJ2-3|-|TRBV12-3/TRBV12-4|-
CASSSGEADTQYF
TGTGCCAGCAGTTCCGGGGAGGCAGATACGCAGTATTTT